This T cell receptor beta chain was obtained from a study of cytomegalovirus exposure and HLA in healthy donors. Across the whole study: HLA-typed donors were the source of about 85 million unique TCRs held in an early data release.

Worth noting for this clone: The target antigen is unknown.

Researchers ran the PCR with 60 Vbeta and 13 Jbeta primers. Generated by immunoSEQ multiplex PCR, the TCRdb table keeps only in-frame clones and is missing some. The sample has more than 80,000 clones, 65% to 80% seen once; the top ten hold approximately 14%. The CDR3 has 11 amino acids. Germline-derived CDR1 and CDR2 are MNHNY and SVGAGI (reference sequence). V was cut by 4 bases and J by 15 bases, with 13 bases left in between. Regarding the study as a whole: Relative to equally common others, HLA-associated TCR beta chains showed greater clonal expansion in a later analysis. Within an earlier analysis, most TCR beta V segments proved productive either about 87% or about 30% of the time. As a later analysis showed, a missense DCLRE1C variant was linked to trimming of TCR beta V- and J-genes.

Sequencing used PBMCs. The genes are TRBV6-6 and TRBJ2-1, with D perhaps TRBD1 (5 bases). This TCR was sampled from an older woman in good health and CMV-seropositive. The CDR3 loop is CASSSQDDRFF. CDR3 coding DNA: TGTGCCAGCAGTTCACAGGATGATCGGTTCTTC.